These 28 T cell receptor beta chains share one sample of origin, sequenced in a study of blood T cells in healthy people across ages. For the second PCR, which ran for about 6 to 11 cycles, a sample-barcoded 5' primer and a J-beta primer mix were used. TCRdb fed the 5' RACE reads into MiXCR, producing one record per CDR3 protein. The table records under 950,000 distinct CDR3 sequences, 22% of them present only once. Input material: blood. Source of these receptors: a man in his 70s in good health.

This clonotype was seen a few times. The genes are TRBV4-2 and TRBJ2-7; D gene uncertain. Germline V gene sequence: CDR1 LGHNA, CDR2 YNFKEQ. V gave up 4 bases and J gave up 3 bases, with 13 bases separating them. The CDR3 spans 14 residues. Written as DNA, the CDR3 is TGTGCCAGCAGCCCAGGAACTTCGCGCTACGAGCAGTACTTC. Translation gives CASSPGTSRYEQYF.

This clonotype was detected a few times. The rearrangement joins TRBV7-3 to TRBJ2-1, with 13 nucleotides matching TRBD2. The CDR3 is 22 residues long. Germline values: CDR1 SGHTA, CDR2 FQGTGA. The trim removed 2 bases at V and 2 bases at J, leaving 18 bases unmatched. The chain's CDR3 is CASSLLGWGLAGPPNAYNEQFF. The CDR3 region has the DNA TGTGCCAGCAGCTTATTAGGATGGGGACTAGCGGGACCCCCTAACGCCTACAATGAGCAGTTCTTC.

V and J are TRBV18 and TRBJ2-5, with TRBD2 identical over 7 bases. This CDR3 has 15 residues. The trim removed 6 bases at V and 2 bases at J, leaving 9 bases unmatched. In germline, CDR1 is KGHSH, CDR2 LQKENI. The CDR3, as DNA: TGTGCCAGCTCCCCCAGGGACGGGAGGCAAGAGACCCAGTACTTC. Its protein product is CASSPRDGRQETQYF.

This clonotype has just a few counts. The V gene is TRBV29-1, the J gene TRBJ2-7; D is possibly TRBD2 (7 bases). Per germline, CDR1 SQVTM and CDR2 ANQGSEA. Trimming removed 6 bases from V and 3 bases from J, with 21 bases in between. The CDR3 runs to 15 residues. The CDR3 DNA reads as TGCAGCGTAAGAGGGGGGGAACCCTGGAGCTACGAGCAGTACTTC. Protein sequence: CSVRGGEPWSYEQYF.

This clonotype occurred a few times. This chain links TRBV7-2 with TRBJ1-1; the D is unclear. Trimming took off 2 bases at V and 3 bases at J, with 7 bases between the two ends. Looked up from germline, CDR1 is SGHTA and CDR2 is FQGNSA. The CDR3 contains 13 residues. This CDR3 reads CASSLPRYTEAFF. The CDR3 region has the DNA TGTGCCAGCAGCTTACCCCGATACACTGAAGCTTTCTTT.

This clonotype was recorded at least ten times. The chain joins TRBV6-4 to TRBJ2-3; perhaps TRBD2 as D (7 bases). The V end was cut by 3 bases, the J end by 2 bases, with 12 bases between. The CDR3 consists of 15 residues. Looked up from germline, CDR1 is MRHNA and CDR2 is SNTAGT. CDR3 residues: CASSEGGGHTDTQYF. The CDR3 bases are TGTGCCAGCAGTGAAGGCGGGGGCCACACAGATACGCAGTATTTT.

This clonotype was found a few times. The chain has TRBV27 and TRBJ2-7; D is unclear. V lost 2 bases and J lost 2, with 10 bases in between. The CDR3 runs 14 residues. The germline V gene encodes CDR1 MNHEY and CDR2 SMNVEV (reference sequence). The CDR3 DNA sequence: TGTGCCAGCAGTTTAACTTCTTTACCCTACGAGCAGTACTTC. This translates into CASSLTSLPYEQYF.

This clonotype was detected only a few times. This chain uses TRBV3-1 with TRBJ2-1; 12 bases map to TRBD2. In germline, CDR1 is LGHDT, CDR2 YNNKEL (reference sequence). Unmatched junction bases numbered 3, after V lost 3 bases and J lost 6 bases. CDR3 length equals 15 residues. In DNA form, the CDR3 reads TGTGCCAGCAGCCAGGAGACTAGCGGGAGCAATGAGCAGTTCTTC. Translated: CASSQETSGSNEQFF.

This clonotype was seen many times. The genes are TRBV29-1 and TRBJ2-1; tentative D call: TRBD2 (6 bases). Trimming shortened V by 6 bases and J by 1 base, and 13 bases separated the two germline ends. The CDR3 spans 14 residues. Germline values: CDR1 SQVTM, CDR2 ANQGSEA. CDR3: CSVSEEGSYNEQFF. CDR3 sequence (DNA): TGCAGCGTATCAGAGGAGGGGTCCTACAATGAGCAGTTCTTC.

In its sample, this clonotype was seen a few times. The chain uses TRBV5-1 and TRBJ2-1, with TRBD2 matching 14 bases. V gave up 4 bases and J gave up 7 bases; unmatched junction bases: 10. This CDR3 comprises 17 residues. Germline CDR1 is SGHRS and CDR2 is YFSETQ. The CDR3 sequence is CASSRGLAGVELNEQFF. CDR3 nucleotide sequence: TGCGCCAGCAGCAGGGGACTAGCGGGGGTTGAATTGAATGAGCAGTTCTTC.

The V call is TRBV6-5, the J call TRBJ1-2; D call uncertain. The ends were cut back, 2 bases at V and 7 bases at J, with 14 bases in the middle. This CDR3 comprises 14 residues. Germline loops: CDR1 MNHEY, CDR2 SVGAGI. CDR3: CASSYQSGDTGYTF. The CDR3 region has the DNA TGTGCCAGCAGTTACCAAAGTGGGGATACTGGCTACACCTTC.

The chain links TRBV4-2 to TRBJ1-4; possible D gene TRBD1, 5 bases. The CDR3 runs 15 residues. Germline CDR1 LGHNA, CDR2 YNFKEQ. V was trimmed by 1 base and J by 4 bases, leaving 10 bases between them. The CDR3 loop reads CASSQGGGLNEKLFF. The CDR3 DNA follows: TGTGCCAGCAGCCAAGGGGGGGGACTTAATGAAAAACTGTTTTTT.

V and J are TRBV12-3 or TRBV12-4 and TRBJ2-3; 11 nucleotides line up with TRBD1. The CDR3 has 16 amino acids. With 6 bases clipped from V and 0 bases from J, the junction kept 5 bases outside the gene matches. The CDR3 here is CASSWDRGGSTDTQYF. The CDR3 bases are TGTGCCAGCAGCTGGGACAGGGGGGGGAGCACAGATACGCAGTATTTT.

In this sample, this clonotype turned up a few times. This sequence joins TRBV5-8 and TRBJ2-3, with D possibly TRBD2 on 5 matching bases. Germline-derived CDR1 and CDR2 are SGHTS and YDEGEE. V was cut by 0 bases and J by 1 base, with 15 bases left in between. The CDR3 sequence is 17 residues long. CDR3 sequence (DNA): TGTGCCAGCAGCTTGGGATCCTTCTTCGGGGGCACAGATACGCAGTATTTT. Protein: CASSLGSFFGGTDTQYF. The full variable domain, its missing parts supplied by reference TRBV5-8 and TRBJ2-3, is EAGVTQSPTHLIKTRGQQATLRCSPISGHTSVYWYQQALGLGLQFLLWYDEGEERNRGNFPPRFSGRQFPNYSSELNVNALELEDSALYLCASSLGSFFGGTDTQYFGPGTRLTVL.

This clonotype has a handful of counts. The chain is built from TRBV27 and TRBJ1-6, with a weak D call TRBD1 (5 bases). Trimming took 8 bases from V and 0 from J, leaving 14 bases between them. The CDR3 has 16 residues. CDR1 and CDR2 from the germline V gene are MNHEY and SMNVEV (reference sequence). As DNA, the CDR3 is TGTGCCAGCGGCGGGGGAGTCTTCTCCTATAATTCACCCCTCCACTTT. As protein: CASGGGVFSYNSPLHF.

The chain is built from TRBV20-1 and TRBJ2-1; no firm D call. V lost 6 bases and J lost 8, with 8 bases in between. Germline V CDR1 and CDR2: DFQATT, SNEGSKA (reference sequence). This CDR3 has 10 amino acids. Written as DNA, the CDR3 is TGCAGTGCCGAATCCCATGAGCAGTTCTTC. The encoded protein is CSAESHEQFF.

The chain uses TRBV15 and TRBJ1-2; possibly TRBD1 for D (5 bases). The CDR3 is 14 residues long. Germline CDR1 is LNHNV and CDR2 is YYDKDF (reference sequence). Trimming took 5 bases from V and 5 from J, leaving 15 bases between them. The DNA of the CDR3 is TGTGCCACCAGCCCCGGGGTAGGGGCTTATGGCTACACCTTC. Its protein product is CATSPGVGAYGYTF.

This clonotype came up a few times. The V call is TRBV20-1, the J call TRBJ1-5, with D perhaps matching TRBD1 (6 bases). Trimming took 3 bases from V and 3 from J, leaving 15 bases between them. CDR3 length: 15 residues. Germline lookup yields CDR1 DFQATT and CDR2 SNEGSKA (reference sequence). CDR3 DNA sequence: TGCAGTGCTAGGAGGGGGGCGGGTGTCAATCAGCCCCAGCATTTT. This gives the protein CSARRGAGVNQPQHF.

The chain combines TRBV12-3 or TRBV12-4 with TRBJ2-3; 11 nucleotides agree with TRBD1. V was clipped by 5 bases and J by 2 bases; unmatched bases: 6. There are 16 residues in the CDR3. The DNA of the CDR3 is TGTGCCAGCAGTAAAGGGACAGGGGGATACACAGATACGCAGTATTTT. This gives the protein CASSKGTGGYTDTQYF.

DNA for the CDR3: TGTGCCAGCAGTAGAACAGGGACAGTAATTCTCACAGATACGCAGTATTTT. Its protein is CASSRTGTVILTDTQYF. The genes are TRBV28 and TRBJ2-3; 7 positions match TRBD1. CDR3 length: 17 residues. Trimming took 5 bases from V and 2 from J; bases not matched to a gene: 13. Germline V gives CDR1 MDHEN, CDR2 SYDVKM.

Comments on this clonotype: This is likely a read error, given that the CDR3 carries no conserved phenylalanine or tryptophan at its end. The chain employs TRBV6-6 and TRBJ2-5; D remains unclear. The V gene's germline CDR1 is MNHNY and CDR2 SVGAGI (reference sequence). With 2 bases removed from V and 11 bases from J, the gap between germline ends came to 12 bases. The CDR3 covers 12 residues. CDR3 sequence: CASSYDGFQQYV. In DNA form, the CDR3 reads TGTGCCAGCAGTTACGACGGCTTCCAGCAGTACGTC.

The chain has TRBV6-1 and TRBJ1-5; D is possibly TRBD1 (5 bases). The CDR3 covers 15 residues. The V end lost 3 bases, the J end lost 3 bases, and 12 bases lay between the germline ends. In germline, CDR1 is MNHNS, CDR2 SASEGT. This CDR3 reads CASSDGDEPNQPQHF. Written as DNA, the CDR3 is TGTGCCAGCAGTGACGGGGACGAGCCCAATCAGCCCCAGCATTTT.

The chain carries TRBV11-2 and TRBJ2-7; D might be TRBD1 or TRBD2, each matching 5 bases. The V end lost 7 bases, the J end lost 0 bases, and 13 bases lay between the germline ends. This CDR3 region has 14 residues. Germline CDR1 and CDR2: SGHAT and FQNNGV. The CDR3 sequence is CASKTGTDSYEQYF. In nucleotides, the CDR3 is TGTGCCAGCAAGACCGGGACGGACTCCTACGAGCAGTACTTC.

V and J are TRBV6-1 and TRBJ2-3; 9 positions agree with TRBD1. The germline V gene encodes CDR1 MNHNS and CDR2 SASEGT. V gave up 6 bases and J gave up 0 bases; unmatched junction bases: 7. The CDR3 consists of 16 residues. The CDR3 nucleotides read TGTGCCAGCAGGAAACAGGGGGCGCTTAGCACAGATACGCAGTATTTT. The encoded protein is CASRKQGALSTDTQYF.

This clonotype was detected only a few times. The rearrangement uses TRBV6-6 and TRBJ1-5; 7 bases fit TRBD1. V shed 2 bases, J shed 4 bases, and the junction held 5 bases outside the gene matches. CDR1 is MNHNY, CDR2 SVGAGI, per germline (reference sequence). CDR3 length: 15 residues. Here the CDR3 DNA reads TGTGCCAGCAGTTACACGGGGACAGAAAATCAGCCCCAGCATTTT. Encoded protein: CASSYTGTENQPQHF.

This clonotype was detected a few times. The chain links TRBV7-8 to TRBJ2-1; 10 bases agree with TRBD1. This CDR3 comprises 16 residues. The V segment lost 2 bases and the J segment 5 bases; nucleotides outside the gene matches: 6. Germline-derived CDR1 and CDR2 are SGHVS and FQNEAQ. CDR3 loop: CASSLSWDRGNNEQFF. The CDR3 nucleotides are TGTGCCAGCAGCTTAAGTTGGGACAGGGGTAACAATGAGCAGTTCTTC.

This clonotype showed up just a few times. Written as DNA, the CDR3 is TGCAGCGTTGGTTACGAGGTAGGGAACACTGAAGCTTTCTTT. Protein sequence: CSVGYEVGNTEAFF. The V gene is TRBV29-1, the J gene TRBJ1-1; D gene unclear. Germline CDR1 is SQVTM and CDR2 is ANQGSEA. Trimming shortened V by 4 bases and J by 1 base, and 13 bases separated the two germline ends. There are 14 residues in the CDR3.

This clonotype was observed a handful of times. The CDR3 reads CSAQGFSYGYTF. CDR3 bases: TGCAGCGCCCAGGGGTTTAGCTATGGCTACACCTTC. This chain connects TRBV29-1 to TRBJ1-2, with a weak D call TRBD1 (6 bases). Germline CDR1 SQVTM, CDR2 ANQGSEA. The CDR3 runs to 12 residues. V lost 7 bases to trimming and J lost 4 bases, with 13 bases between them.